These 5 T cell receptor beta chains came from one sample sequenced in a study of T cells after posttransplantation cyclophosphamide. Assay used: immunoSEQ multiplex PCR; TCRdb lists only in-frame clones, some missing. The profile shows roughly 18,000 clones, around four fifths of them singletons. Sequenced input: memory CD4+ T cells sorted from blood. The receptors were sampled from a man in his thirties or forties in good health and a related stem cell transplant donor.

As regards this clone: In the same sample, other DNA sequences code for this CDR3. The chain carries TRBV18 and TRBJ2-2, with D tentatively TRBD1 (6 bases). The CDR3 loop spans 14 amino acids. V lost 2 bases to trimming and J lost 7 bases, with 11 bases between them. Germline loops: CDR1 KGHSH, CDR2 LQKENI. CDR3 region: CASSPGDNNGELFF. DNA for the CDR3: TGTGCCAGCTCACCAGGGGACAATAACGGGGAGCTGTTTTTT.

The chain combines TRBV2 with TRBJ1-5, with 10 bases lining up with TRBD1. Germline V gene lookup returns CDR1 SNHLY and CDR2 FYNNEI. The trim removed 4 bases at V and 0 bases at J, leaving 0 bases unmatched. The CDR3 is 15 residues long. CDR3 loop: CASSGTGGSNQPQHF. In nucleotides, the CDR3 is TGTGCCAGCAGTGGGACAGGGGGTAGCAATCAGCCCCAGCATTTT.

The chain combines TRBV9 with TRBJ2-5, with D perhaps TRBD2 (7 bases). Germline V gene lookup returns CDR1 SGDLS and CDR2 YYNGEE. This CDR3 has 17 residues. With 0 bases removed from V and 5 bases from J, the gap between germline ends came to 20 bases. The DNA for the CDR3 is TGTGCCAGCAGCGTAGGGGGGCTCGGGGGGCCGAGGGAGACCCAGTACTTC. Translated: CASSVGGLGGPRETQYF.

This clone was picked up one time. V gene TRBV5-1 combines with J gene TRBJ1-2; TRBD1 agrees at 9 bases. This CDR3 region has 14 residues. The germline V gene has CDR1 SGHRS and CDR2 YFSETQ. Trimming at V came to 3 bases and at J to 5 bases, leaving 5 bases not matched to a gene. CDR3 bases: TGCGCCAGCAGCTCCCAGACAGGGGGGTATGGCTACACCTTC. Translated, it gives CASSSQTGGYGYTF.

Only a few counts were recorded for this clone. This sequence joins TRBV6-6 and TRBJ1-3; 9 bases agree with TRBD1. The germline CDR1 and CDR2 sequences are MNHNY and SVGAGI (reference sequence). This CDR3 has 16 amino acids. J was trimmed by 4 bases and V by 2 bases; bases with no gene match: 6. As DNA, the CDR3 is TGTGCCAGCAGTTACGGAGACAGGGGGTCAGGAAACACCATATATTTT. Its translation: CASSYGDRGSGNTIYF.